These T cell receptor beta chains were read from a single sample in a study of blood T cell repertoires in COVID-19. Sequencing was performed with immunoSEQ multiplex PCR; in TCRdb, only in-frame clones are kept and a portion is missing. The sample has around 190,000 clones, roughly 83% seen once. Source material: PBMCs or T cells enriched from blood (not recorded which). The receptors stem from a woman in her 30s who had recovered from COVID-19. Both conserved end residues are part of each CDR3. D genes are given only for firm matches. Only part of the rows carry a size: once, few, many, or a class if the clone is expanded.

V gene: TRBV10-2
clone size: NA
J gene: TRBJ2-5
D gene: TRBD2
CDR3 DNA: TGCGCCAGCAGAGCGGGGAGTAGCGGGGGGTTAGAGACCCAGTACTTC
CDR3 protein: CASRAGSSGGLETQYF

V gene: TRBV5-1
clone size: NA
J gene: TRBJ2-3
D gene: TRBD1
CDR3 DNA: TGCGCCAGCAGCTTGTTGGGGACAGGGAGTTTTAGCACAGATACGCAGTATTTT
CDR3 protein: CASSLLGTGSFSTDTQYF

V gene: TRBV7-2
clone size: few
J gene: TRBJ1-3
D gene: NA
CDR3 DNA: TGTGCCAGCAGACAGGGTACATCTGGAAACACCATATATTTT
CDR3 protein: CASRQGTSGNTIYF

V gene: TRBV28
clone size: NA
J gene: TRBJ1-6
D gene: NA
CDR3 DNA: TGTGCCAGCAGTTTATTTGCCCATGTACAAAGCTCCTATAATTCACCCCTCCACTTT
CDR3 protein: CASSLFAHVQSSYNSPLHF

V gene: TRBV9
clone size: NA
J gene: TRBJ1-4
D gene: NA
CDR3 DNA: TGTGCCAGCAGCGTGGTCGGAGGGCTTAATGAAAAACTGTTTTTT
CDR3 protein: CASSVVGGLNEKLFF

V gene: TRBV2
clone size: NA
J gene: TRBJ1-4
D gene: NA
CDR3 DNA: TGTGCCAGCAGTGAGCTACAGGCAACTAATGAAAAACTGTTTTTT
CDR3 protein: CASSELQATNEKLFF

V gene: TRBV4-2
clone size: NA
J gene: TRBJ2-2
D gene: NA
CDR3 DNA: TGTGCCAGCAGCCAAGGGGGGCGGGGGCTCAACACCGGGGAGCTGTTTTTT
CDR3 protein: CASSQGGRGLNTGELFF

V gene: TRBV6-1
clone size: NA
J gene: TRBJ2-1
D gene: TRBD1
CDR3 DNA: TGTGCCAGCAGTGAATGGAGGACAGGGGGCAATGAGCAGTTCTTC
CDR3 protein: CASSEWRTGGNEQFF

V gene: TRBV7-2
clone size: NA
J gene: TRBJ1-6
D gene: NA
CDR3 DNA: TGTGCCAGCAGCTTGCAGGCCCCCACACCCCTCCACTTT
CDR3 protein: CASSLQAPTPLHF

V gene: TRBV6-6
clone size: NA
J gene: TRBJ2-3
D gene: NA
CDR3 DNA: TGTGCCAGCAGCAATAAAGGGCAGGGGAACCCCCATCACGACCGAGATACGCAGTATTTT
CDR3 protein: CASSNKGQGNPHHDRDTQYF

V gene: TRBV30
clone size: NA
J gene: TRBJ1-2
D gene: NA
CDR3 DNA: TGTGCCTGGAGTGTAGGGGGAGCGATCACTAACTATGGCTACACCTTC
CDR3 protein: CAWSVGGAITNYGYTF

V gene: TRBV28
clone size: NA
J gene: TRBJ1-1
D gene: NA
CDR3 DNA: TGTGCCAGCAGTTTCGGAGGGTCCGGGTACACTGAAGCTTTCTTT
CDR3 protein: CASSFGGSGYTEAFF

V gene: TRBV4-2
clone size: NA
J gene: TRBJ1-3
D gene: TRBD1
CDR3 DNA: TGTGCCAGCAGCCAAGAGAGGACAGGACCACACTCTGGAAACACCATATATTTT
CDR3 protein: CASSQERTGPHSGNTIYF

V gene: TRBV2
clone size: NA
J gene: TRBJ1-5
D gene: TRBD1
CDR3 DNA: TGTGCCAGCAGCCATTCTCCAGGGGGCAGGGGGAATCAGCCCCAGCATTTT
CDR3 protein: CASSHSPGGRGNQPQHF

V gene: TRBV28
clone size: NA
J gene: TRBJ1-1
D gene: NA
CDR3 DNA: TGTGCCAGCAGTTCCCGGACAGCGTATCCCGCTGAAGCTTTCTTT
CDR3 protein: CASSSRTAYPAEAFF

V gene: TRBV5-1
clone size: NA
J gene: TRBJ2-1
D gene: NA
CDR3 DNA: TGCGCCAGCAGCTTGAATAGCCTGGTCAATGAGCAGTTCTTC
CDR3 protein: CASSLNSLVNEQFF

V gene: TRBV10-1
clone size: NA
J gene: TRBJ2-5
D gene: NA
CDR3 DNA: TGCGCCAGCAGTGAGTCGACGCGGTCATCCCCAAAGGGGGAGACCCAGTACTTC
CDR3 protein: CASSESTRSSPKGETQYF

V gene: TRBV5-1
clone size: NA
J gene: TRBJ1-2
D gene: NA
CDR3 DNA: TGCGCCAGCAGCTCAGGACAGAACTACAACTATGGCTACACCTTC
CDR3 protein: CASSSGQNYNYGYTF

V gene: TRBV7-2
clone size: few
J gene: TRBJ1-5
D gene: NA
CDR3 DNA: TGTGCCAGCAGCTTAGACCCGGGTCAGCCCCAGCATTTT
CDR3 protein: CASSLDPGQPQHF

V gene: TRBV21-1
clone size: NA
J gene: TRBJ1-4
D gene: NA
CDR3 DNA: TGTGCCAGCAGTCCGGGGTTAGGAGGGGATGAAAAACTGTTTTTT
CDR3 protein: CASSPGLGGDEKLFF

V gene: TRBV5-1
clone size: few
J gene: TRBJ2-1
D gene: NA
CDR3 DNA: TGCGCCAGCCGGCCCGACATGGGCGAGTACAATGAGCAGTTCTTC
CDR3 protein: CASRPDMGEYNEQFF

V gene: TRBV7-8
clone size: NA
J gene: TRBJ1-5
D gene: NA
CDR3 DNA: TGTGCCAGCAGCTTAGGACTAAATCCCAGTCAGCCCCAGCATTTT
CDR3 protein: CASSLGLNPSQPQHF

V gene: TRBV29-1
clone size: few
J gene: TRBJ1-4
D gene: NA
CDR3 DNA: TGCAGCGTTCGAAAGACAGGCGTAAATGAAAAACTGTTTTTT
CDR3 protein: CSVRKTGVNEKLFF

V gene: TRBV9
clone size: NA
J gene: TRBJ2-5
D gene: TRBD1
CDR3 DNA: TGTGCCAGCAGCGTAGGGACAGGGAGAGAGGGCCAGTACTTC
CDR3 protein: CASSVGTGREGQYF

V gene: TRBV3-1/TRBV3-2
clone size: NA
J gene: TRBJ1-4
D gene: NA
CDR3 DNA: TGTGCCAGCAGCCAAGTAACAGGGAAACTGTTTTTT
CDR3 protein: CASSQVTGKLFF

V gene: TRBV30
clone size: NA
J gene: TRBJ2-5
D gene: NA
CDR3 DNA: TGTGCCTGGAGTGTACTTACGGGAGACGAGACCCAGTACTTC
CDR3 protein: CAWSVLTGDETQYF

V gene: TRBV30
clone size: NA
J gene: TRBJ1-5
D gene: NA
CDR3 DNA: TGTGCCTGGAGTTATTTGACACCCGAGCAGCCCCAGCATTTT
CDR3 protein: CAWSYLTPEQPQHF

V gene: TRBV5-1
clone size: NA
J gene: TRBJ1-4
D gene: NA
CDR3 DNA: TGCGCCAGCAGCTCTACGGGGGTGGGAACTAATGAAAAACTGTTTTTT
CDR3 protein: CASSSTGVGTNEKLFF

V gene: TRBV2
clone size: NA
J gene: TRBJ1-2
D gene: NA
CDR3 DNA: TGTGCCAGCAGTTTCAGCTATGGCTACACCTTC
CDR3 protein: CASSFSYGYTF